These T cell receptor beta chains were read from a single sample in a study of breast tumors, draining lymph nodes, adjacent tissues. TCRdb re-derived calls from the multiplex PCR reads in MiXCR, one entry per CDR3 protein. Of 160,000 or so distinct CDR3 sequences in the sample, roughly 35% were seen once. Sample: axillary lymph node tissue. Receptors were obtained from a female donor with breast cancer. Some clones in this sample may be carry-over from other donors' samples. Both conserved end residues are part of each CDR3.

v_call: TRBV6-5
j_call: TRBJ1-2
cdr3_aa: CASSPDRFNYGYTF

v_call: TRBV6-5
j_call: TRBJ1-5
cdr3_aa: CASSSGVGIQPQHF

v_call: TRBV19
j_call: TRBJ2-2
cdr3_aa: CASSIGTGSTGELFF

v_call: TRBV6-5
j_call: TRBJ2-3
cdr3_aa: CASSRDYPGTQYF

v_call: TRBV6-6
j_call: TRBJ2-1
cdr3_aa: CASSSNLGEGSYNEQFF

v_call: TRBV9
j_call: TRBJ2-5
cdr3_aa: CASSGLELAGLQETQYF

v_call: TRBV7-8
j_call: TRBJ2-2
cdr3_aa: CASTIAGYTGELFF

v_call: TRBV29-1
j_call: TRBJ2-6
cdr3_aa: CSVVEQSYSGANVLTF

v_call: TRBV6-4
j_call: TRBJ2-3
cdr3_aa: CASSYSETGGIHTQYF

v_call: TRBV28
j_call: TRBJ1-2
cdr3_aa: CASRTLGLRDSGNTF

v_call: TRBV6-5
j_call: TRBJ1-4
cdr3_aa: CASSNRVEKLFF

v_call: TRBV6-5
j_call: TRBJ2-2
cdr3_aa: CASSYGQMNTGELFF

v_call: TRBV7-8
j_call: TRBJ1-2
cdr3_aa: CASSFDRWGNYGYTF

v_call: TRBV20-1
j_call: TRBJ2-5
cdr3_aa: CSASTRGGPKTQYF

v_call: TRBV7-9
j_call: TRBJ2-3
cdr3_aa: CASSSGGGDTQYF

v_call: TRBV9
j_call: TRBJ2-1
cdr3_aa: CASSPLTSVSYNEQFF

v_call: TRBV20-1
j_call: TRBJ1-1
cdr3_aa: CSARVQGRMGNTEAFF

v_call: TRBV20-1
j_call: TRBJ1-5
cdr3_aa: CSARPAGGMANQPQHF

v_call: TRBV25-1
j_call: TRBJ1-2
cdr3_aa: CAREGGYGYTF

v_call: TRBV6-1
j_call: TRBJ1-2
cdr3_aa: CASSQDAPRIGYGYTF

v_call: TRBV5-1
j_call: TRBJ2-3
cdr3_aa: CASSTQGTDTQYF

v_call: TRBV20-1
j_call: TRBJ1-5
cdr3_aa: CSAGGIQPQHF

v_call: TRBV6-5
j_call: TRBJ1-1
cdr3_aa: CASSNDPRTGWTEAFF

v_call: TRBV9
j_call: TRBJ2-1
cdr3_aa: CASSVGLTGQGALGRPYFEQFF

v_call: TRBV29-1
j_call: TRBJ2-3
cdr3_aa: CSADSGTSTDTQYF

v_call: TRBV19
j_call: TRBJ1-5
cdr3_aa: CASTPRGGRGEQPQHF

v_call: TRBV3-1
j_call: TRBJ1-1
cdr3_aa: CASSRRMTVSTEAFF

v_call: TRBV20-1
j_call: TRBJ1-5
cdr3_aa: CSARDRVGNQPQHF